Listed below are T cell receptor beta chains from one sample, sequenced in a study of blood T cell repertoires in COVID-19. Clones were sequenced by immunoSEQ multiplex PCR, and TCRdb holds only the in-frame ones, with some missing. The profile shows 35,000 to 45,000 clones, about 86% of them singletons. Sequenced input: peripheral blood. These receptors were collected from a man aged 65 to 79 with acute or convalescent COVID-19. Both conserved end residues are part of each CDR3. A D gene is named only where the DNA matches it firmly. Not all rows give a size; the values are once, few, many and, for expanded clones, a class.

clone size,V gene,J gene,D gene,CDR3 protein,CDR3 DNA
-,TRBV7-2,TRBJ1-2,TRBD1,CASSFGQGESGYTF,TGTGCCAGCAGTTTCGGACAGGGCGAATCTGGCTACACCTTC
-,TRBV5-6,TRBJ2-1,-,CASSLLTGSYNEQFF,TGTGCCAGCAGCTTATTGACAGGTTCCTACAATGAGCAGTTCTTC
-,TRBV3-1/TRBV3-2,TRBJ2-7,-,CASSRRGPSREQYF,TGTGCCAGCAGCCGGCGGGGGCCCTCGCGCGAGCAGTACTTC
-,TRBV7-6,TRBJ1-6,-,CASSSQGEGYNSPLHF,TGTGCCAGCAGCTCCCAAGGGGAGGGGTATAATTCACCCCTCCACTTT
-,TRBV7-9,TRBJ1-1,-,CASSLDTMNTEAFF,TGTGCCAGCAGCTTAGATACTATGAACACTGAAGCTTTCTTT
-,TRBV27,TRBJ1-2,TRBD1,CASSLDRERDYGYTF,TGTGCCAGCAGTTTGGACAGGGAAAGGGACTATGGCTACACCTTC
few,TRBV18,TRBJ2-4,-,CASSPGANIQYF,TGTGCCAGCTCACCAGGGGCGAACATTCAGTACTTC
-,TRBV19,TRBJ1-5,TRBD1,CASSLQGQVDQPQHF,TGTGCCAGTAGTTTACAGGGGCAGGTAGATCAGCCCCAGCATTTT
-,TRBV5-4,TRBJ1-6,-,CASSASSRGNSPLHF,TGTGCCAGCAGCGCATCCTCAAGGGGCAATTCACCCCTCCACTTT
-,TRBV15,TRBJ1-1,TRBD1,CATRKQGAGVNTEAFF,TGTGCCACCAGGAAACAGGGGGCTGGCGTGAACACTGAAGCTTTCTTT
-,TRBV20-1,TRBJ2-7,-,CSAGGAEQYF,TGCAGTGCAGGCGGGGCCGAGCAGTACTTC
-,TRBV19,TRBJ2-2,TRBD2,CASSFSGTNTGELFF,TGTGCCAGTAGTTTCAGCGGGACGAACACCGGGGAGCTGTTTTTT
-,TRBV29-1,TRBJ2-7,-,CSVAPRGYEQYF,TGCAGCGTTGCACCCCGGGGCTACGAGCAGTACTTC
-,TRBV2,TRBJ2-6,-,CASSVEGANVLTF,TGTGCCAGCAGTGTGGAGGGGGCCAACGTCCTGACTTTC